This entry features one T cell receptor (beta chain) sequence. This CDR3 is 14 amino acids long. Germline V gene lookup returns CDR1 SGHRS and CDR2 YFSETQ. Trimming left V 3 bases short and J 11 bases short, with 18 bases between. This sample was included in a study of blood T cell repertoires in COVID-19. Study summary: Sources were T cells, B-cell-depleted T cells, or PBMCs; the material itself was cDNA or gDNA.

TCRdb's table, derived via immunoSEQ multiplex PCR, lists solely in-frame clones and lacks some. The table has roughly 290,000 clones, approximately 85% seen once. Donors in Cohort 3 who had recovered were those with two negative PCRs, healthcare professional clearance, or resolution of their symptoms. The chain links TRBV5-1 to TRBJ1-5, with D possibly matching TRBD1 (6 bases). This sequence originates from a woman between 25 and 40 years old who had recovered from COVID-19. Sequenced material: PBMCs or T cells enriched from blood (not recorded which). In DNA, the CDR3 is TGCGCCAGCAGCTATGGGGGCTCCGGATCAGCCCAGCATTTT. It is translated as CASSYGGSGSAQHF. Combining the CDR3 with reference TRBV5-1 and TRBJ1-5 gives the whole variable domain KAGVTQTPRYLIKTRGQQVTLSCSPISGHRSVSWYQQTPGQGLQFLFEYFSETQRNKGNFPGRFSGRQFSNSRSEMNVSTLELGDSALYLCASSYGGSGSAQHFGDGTRLSIL.